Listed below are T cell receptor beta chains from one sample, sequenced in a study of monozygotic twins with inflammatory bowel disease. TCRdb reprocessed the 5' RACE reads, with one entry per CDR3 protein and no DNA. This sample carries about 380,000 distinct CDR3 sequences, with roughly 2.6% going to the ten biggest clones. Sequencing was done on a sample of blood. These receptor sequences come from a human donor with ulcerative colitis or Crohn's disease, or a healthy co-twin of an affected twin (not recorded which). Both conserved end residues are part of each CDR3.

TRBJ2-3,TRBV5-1,CASSLVGTSNHTQYF
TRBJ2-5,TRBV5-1,CASSSDRVYQETQYF
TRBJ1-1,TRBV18,CASSPQPRTGNTEAFF
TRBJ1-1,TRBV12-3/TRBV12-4,CASTTDRALSTNTEAFF
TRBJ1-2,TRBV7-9,CASGLDRTYGYTF
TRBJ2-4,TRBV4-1,CASSQRGVSGPAKNIQYF
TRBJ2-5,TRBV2,CASIKRFRNLQETQYF
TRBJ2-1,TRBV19,CASGIVAGGYNEQFF
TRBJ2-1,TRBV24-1,CATSASRGTGPFNEQFF
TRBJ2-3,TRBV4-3,CASSLGPRIGSNADTQYF
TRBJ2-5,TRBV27,CASRRQGAWETQYF
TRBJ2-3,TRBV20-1,CSAISSGESTDTQYF
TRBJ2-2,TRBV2,CASVGQGWAGELFF
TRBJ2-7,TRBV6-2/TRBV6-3,CASSFDLYEQYF
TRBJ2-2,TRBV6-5,CASSYSRSFTGELFF
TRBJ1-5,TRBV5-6,CASSLDRRGDQPQHF
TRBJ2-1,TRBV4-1,CASSQKPAGDSYNEQFF
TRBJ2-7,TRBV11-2,CASSPGTGPGYEQYF
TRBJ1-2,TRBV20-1,CSAGTVLNYGYTF
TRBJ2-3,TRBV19,CASSTGSSRTDTQYF
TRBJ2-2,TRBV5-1,CASSAGQRTGELFF
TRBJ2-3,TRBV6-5,CASSYSWGITDTQYF
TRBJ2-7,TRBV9,CDSSVGASGGDEQYF
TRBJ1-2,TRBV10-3,CAISGQGGDYGYTF
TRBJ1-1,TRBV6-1,CASRGQGARNTEAFF
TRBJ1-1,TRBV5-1,CASSLDRPNTEAFF
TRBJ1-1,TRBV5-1,CASSLGPVMGGTNTEAFF
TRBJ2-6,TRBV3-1,CASSQVSAANVLTF
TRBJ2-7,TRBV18,CASSSDRAAEQYF
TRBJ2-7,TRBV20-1,CSARDLRGGSWEQYF
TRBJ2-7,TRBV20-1,CSARAATGGYYEQYF
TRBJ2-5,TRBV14,CASSQDRGKETQYF
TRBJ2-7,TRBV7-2,CASSVDRVYEQYF
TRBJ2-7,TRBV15,CATSRDPKGVAGANTYEQYF
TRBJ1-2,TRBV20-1,CSAYSPGPGGYTF
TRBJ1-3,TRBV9,CASSVALLGSGNTIYF
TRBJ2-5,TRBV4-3,CASSQYEGTGDIQETQYF
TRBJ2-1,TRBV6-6,CASRGYNEQFF
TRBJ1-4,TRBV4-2,CASSQWTGENEKLFF
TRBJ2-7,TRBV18,CASSDGLADEQYF
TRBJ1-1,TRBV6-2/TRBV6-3,CASSYVPKNTEAFF
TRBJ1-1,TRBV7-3,CASSSNPGGVREAFF
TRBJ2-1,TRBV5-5,CASRGGSGGSYSYNEQFF